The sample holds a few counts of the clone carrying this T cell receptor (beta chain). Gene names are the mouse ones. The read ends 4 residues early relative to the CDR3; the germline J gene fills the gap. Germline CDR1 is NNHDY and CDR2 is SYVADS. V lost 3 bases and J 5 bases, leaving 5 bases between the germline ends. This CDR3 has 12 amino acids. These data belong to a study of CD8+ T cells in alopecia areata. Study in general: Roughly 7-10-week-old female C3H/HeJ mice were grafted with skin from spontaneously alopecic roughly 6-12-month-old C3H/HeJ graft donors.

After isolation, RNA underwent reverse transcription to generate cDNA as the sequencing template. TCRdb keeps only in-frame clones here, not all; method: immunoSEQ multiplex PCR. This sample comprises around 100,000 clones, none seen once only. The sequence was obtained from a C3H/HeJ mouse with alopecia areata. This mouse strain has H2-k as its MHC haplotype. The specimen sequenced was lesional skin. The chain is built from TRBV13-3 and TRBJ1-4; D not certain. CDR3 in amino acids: CASSVTNERLFF. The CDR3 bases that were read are TGTGCCAGCAGTGTCACAAACGAA.